This T cell receptor beta chain was sequenced during a study of blood T cell repertoires in COVID-19. Study as a whole: COVID-19 samples collected from the United States, Italy and Spain covered acute and convalescent phases. From T cells, B-cell-depleted T cells, or PBMCs came the material, which was cDNA or gDNA.

V lost 4 bases and J 8 bases, leaving 16 bases between the germline ends. Germline CDR1 SGHRS, CDR2 YFSETQ. CDR3 length: 14 amino acids. Authors' processing steps: Amplification with reference gene primers provided the estimates of nucleated cell counts. TCRdb's table, derived via immunoSEQ multiplex PCR, lists solely in-frame clones and lacks some. The D gene and trimming were derived from the DNA, and the V and J assignments and clone size from that table. Of 35,000 to 50,000 clones in the sample, about 80% were seen once. The chain has TRBV5-1 and TRBJ2-1; maybe TRBD2 (6 bases). This sequence was found in a woman between 55 and 75 years old with acute or convalescent COVID-19. Sequenced material: peripheral blood. CDR3 coding DNA: TGCGCCAGCAGCCAACCGGGACTTAACGATGAGCAGTTCTTC. It translates to CASSQPGLNDEQFF.